This TCR beta chain was identified in a study of blood T cell repertoires in COVID-19. After removal of 3 bases from V and 8 bases from J, the junction contained 10 bases not matched to a gene. The CDR3 is 15 amino acids. In germline, CDR1 is SGDLS, CDR2 YYNGEE. Sequencing used immunoSEQ multiplex PCR; TCRdb keeps in-frame clones, though not all of them. This sample has 200,000 to 250,000 clones, with 80% to 90% found just once. This receptor was identified in a woman aged 30 to 39 who had been exposed to COVID-19. J is TRBJ1-5 and V is TRBV9, with TRBD1 identical over 8 bases. The sample consisted of PBMCs or T cells enriched from blood (not recorded which). CDR3 amino acids: CASSALTGEDEPQHF. The CDR3 nucleotides read TGTGCCAGCAGCGCTTTGACAGGGGAGGATGAGCCCCAGCATTTT. Drawing the rest from reference TRBV9 and TRBJ1-5, the complete variable domain is DSGVTQTPKHLITATGQRVTLRCSPRSGDLSVYWYQQSLDQGLQFLIQYYNGEERAKGNILERFSAQQFPDLHSELNLSSLELGDSALYFCASSALTGEDEPQHFGDGTRLSIL.